Presented here are 11 T cell receptor beta chains from one specimen sequenced in a study of blood T cells in healthy people across ages. It was with a sample-barcoded 5' primer and a J-beta primer mix that a second PCR of about 6 to 12 cycles was run. One entry per CDR3 protein, called by TCRdb with MiXCR from the 5' RACE reads. Of approximately 1.5 million distinct CDR3 sequences in the sample, almost 35% were seen once. Material: blood. These receptors came from a woman in her thirties in good health.

This clonotype was found a few times. The chain recombines TRBV25-1 with TRBJ2-5; TRBD2 agrees at 8 bases. Germline CDR1 MGHDK, CDR2 SYGVNS. This CDR3 comprises 15 residues. V lost 6 bases and J lost 5; bases outside the gene matches: 11. CDR3 residues: CASSVGLASRETQYF. CDR3 coding DNA: TGTGCCAGCAGCGTTGGACTAGCCTCAAGGGAGACCCAGTACTTC.

The J gene is TRBJ2-7, the V gene TRBV28; D may be TRBD1 (6 bases). CDR1 and CDR2 from the germline V gene are MDHEN and SYDVKM. This CDR3 region has 18 residues. Trimming removed 3 bases at V and 2 bases at J, with 23 bases between. This CDR3 reads CASSFIALGQGNTYEQYF. The CDR3 DNA follows: TGTGCCAGCAGTTTTATAGCCCTTGGGCAGGGGAACACCTACGAGCAGTACTTC.

The V gene is TRBV30, the J gene TRBJ2-3; TRBD1 or TRBD2 may be the D gene (5 bases each). The germline V gene has CDR1 GTSNPN and CDR2 SVGIG (reference sequence). Trimming left V 8 bases short and J 1 base short, with 13 bases between. CDR3 size: 13 residues. The CDR3 spells CARGAPGTDTQYF. DNA of the CDR3: TGTGCCAGAGGGGCACCGGGCACAGATACGCAGTATTTT.

This clonotype has only a few counts. The genes are TRBV20-1 and TRBJ2-1; D may correspond to TRBD1 or TRBD2 (6 bases each). There are 15 residues in the CDR3. With 6 bases removed from V and 10 bases from J, the gap between germline ends came to 25 bases. Germline CDR1 is DFQATT and CDR2 is SNEGSKA (reference sequence). CDR3 nucleotides: TGCAGTGCCAGTCCCGGGGGAAGGGGGAGAGGGGAGCAGTTCTTC. Translating it yields CSASPGGRGRGEQFF.

The rearrangement joins TRBV4-1 to TRBJ1-4; a possible D gene is TRBD1 (5 bases). This CDR3 region has 14 residues. The V gene lost 6 bases and the J gene lost 8 bases, with 16 bases spanning the gap. Germline V gene sequence: CDR1 MGHRA, CDR2 YSYEKL. CDR3 amino acids: CASSWDGGREKLFF. The CDR3 coding sequence is TGCGCCAGCAGTTGGGACGGTGGCCGGGAAAAACTGTTTTTT.

J is TRBJ2-5 and V is TRBV20-1, with 8 bases lining up with TRBD1. The CDR3 has 12 residues. V was pared by 8 bases and J by 5 bases, with 7 bases of the junction left unmatched. Germline V gene lookup returns CDR1 DFQATT and CDR2 SNEGSKA (reference sequence). CDR3 DNA sequence: TGCAGTACTGCAGGGGGCAGGGAGACCCAGTACTTC. Amino acid sequence: CSTAGGRETQYF.

The chain employs TRBV20-1 and TRBJ2-1; TRBD2 aligns across 8 bases. Germline V gene data show CDR1 as DFQATT and CDR2 as SNEGSKA (reference sequence). V was pared by 3 bases and J by 0 bases, with 7 bases of the junction left unmatched. The CDR3 is 16 residues long. The CDR3 spells CSARVRGASSYNEQFF. The CDR3, as DNA: TGCAGTGCTAGGGTGCGGGGGGCTAGCTCCTACAATGAGCAGTTCTTC.

Many counts were recorded for this clonotype. The chain uses TRBV29-1 and TRBJ2-7, with D possibly matching TRBD1 (6 bases). Germline CDR1 and CDR2: SQVTM and ANQGSEA. The CDR3 consists of 13 residues. Trimming removed 1 base from V and 8 bases from J, with 15 bases in between. The CDR3 protein is CSVEVRTENKQYF. In DNA, the CDR3 is TGCAGCGTTGAAGTGCGGACAGAGAATAAGCAGTACTTC.

As to this clonotype: This may be a read error, as it is one base from a much larger clone. The V gene is TRBV29-1, the J gene TRBJ2-5; TRBD1 matches at 7 bases. Germline V gene lookup returns CDR1 SQVTM and CDR2 ANQGSEA. This CDR3 is 13 amino acids long. The trim removed 8 bases at V and 0 bases at J, leaving 6 bases unmatched. CDR3 sequence reads: CSFAGTDQETQYF. The DNA of the CDR3 is TGCAGCTTTGCTGGGACAGACCAAGAGACCCAGTACTTC.

As concerns this clonotype: Since no conserved phenylalanine or tryptophan closes the CDR3, a read error is the likely cause. The chain has TRBV12-3 or TRBV12-4 and TRBJ1-1; D is perhaps TRBD1 (6 bases). The CDR3 totals 18 residues. The V gene lost 5 bases and the J gene lost 0 bases, with 22 bases spanning the gap. CDR3 sequence reads: CASSPNRPGATLNTEAFC. CDR3 DNA: TGTGCCAGCAGTCCCAACCGACCAGGGGCCACTTTGAACACTGAAGCTTTCTGT.

V gene TRBV7-3 combines with J gene TRBJ2-3, with D tentatively TRBD2 (6 bases). V dropped 0 bases and J dropped 2 bases, with 12 bases sitting between them. This CDR3 is 16 amino acids long. Per the germline V gene, CDR1 is SGHTA and CDR2 is FQGTGA. The DNA for the CDR3 is TGTGCCAGCAGCTTAACGTCGGCGGGGCACACAGATACGCAGTATTTT. Translating gives CASSLTSAGHTDTQYF.